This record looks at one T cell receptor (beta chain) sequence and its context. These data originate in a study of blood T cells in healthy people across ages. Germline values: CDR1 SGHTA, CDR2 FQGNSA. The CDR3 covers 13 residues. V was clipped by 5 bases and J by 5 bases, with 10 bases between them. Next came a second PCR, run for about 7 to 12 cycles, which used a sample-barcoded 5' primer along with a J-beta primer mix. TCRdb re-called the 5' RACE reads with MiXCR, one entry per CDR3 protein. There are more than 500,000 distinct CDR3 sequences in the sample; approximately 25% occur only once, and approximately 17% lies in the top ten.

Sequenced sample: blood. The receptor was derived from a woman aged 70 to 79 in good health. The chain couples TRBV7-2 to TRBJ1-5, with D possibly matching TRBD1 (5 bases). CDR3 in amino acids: CASSDSRDQPQHF. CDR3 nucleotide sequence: TGTGCCAGCAGCGACAGTCGCGATCAGCCCCAGCATTTT.